One sample yielded the 21 T cell receptor beta chains listed below, sequenced in a study of breast tumors, draining lymph nodes, adjacent tissues. One entry per CDR3 protein, called by TCRdb with MiXCR from the multiplex PCR reads. The data contain 150,000 to 250,000 distinct CDR3 sequences, around a third of them singletons. Samples came from axillary lymph nodes draining the breast cancer. The sample consisted of axillary lymph node tissue. All receptors derive from a female donor with breast cancer. Some clones in this sample may be carry-over from other donors' samples.

A single count supports this clonotype. A much larger clone sits a single nucleotide away, making a read error possible. The chain recombines TRBV6-2 or TRBV6-3 with TRBJ2-7; 14 bases are a match to TRBD2. Looked up from germline, CDR1 is MNHEY and CDR2 is SVGEGT. There are 14 residues in the CDR3. The CDR3 is CAGSHGTSGSEQYF. CDR3 nucleotide sequence: TGTGCCGGCAGTCACGGGACTAGCGGGAGCGAGCAGTACTTC.

About this clonotype: An end of the junction differs from the germline gene, which may be a read error. The chain has TRBV6-5 and TRBJ2-7, with a possible D match to TRBD1 (5 bases). CDR3 length: 15 residues. The germline gives CDR1 MNHEY, CDR2 SVGAGI. CDR3 loop: CASSHSSRTLGEQYF. DNA for the CDR3: TGTGCCAGCAGTCACTCGAGTAGGACATTGGGGGAGCAGTACTTC.

A note on this clonotype: A much larger clone differs from this one at a single base, so this may be a read error. The V gene is TRBV7-3, the J gene TRBJ2-6, with TRBD1 identical over 7 bases. The CDR3 is 21 residues long. In germline, CDR1 is SGHTA, CDR2 FQGTGA. J lost 0 bases, V lost 0 bases, and 14 bases had no gene match. The CDR3 protein is CASSLTEQGVLFHSGANVLTF. The CDR3 DNA follows: TGTGCCAGCAGCTTAACGGAGCAGGGGGTACTCTTTCACTCTGGGGCCAACGTCCTGACTTTC. Together with reference TRBV7-3 and TRBJ2-6, the CDR3 gives the full variable domain: GAGVSQTPSNKVTEKGKYVELRCDPISGHTALYWYRQSLGQGPEFLIYFQGTGAADDSGLPNDRFFAVRPEGSVSTLKIQRTERGDSAVYLCASSLTEQGVLFHSGANVLTFGAGSRLTVL.

As concerns this clonotype: The CDR3 does not close with the conserved phenylalanine or tryptophan, likely indicating a read error. This chain links TRBV15 with TRBJ1-2; weak D call: TRBD1 (5 bases). V lost 2 bases and J lost 4, with 20 bases in between. CDR3 length equals 17 residues. Germline V gives CDR1 LNHNV, CDR2 YYDKDF (reference sequence). CDR3 sequence (DNA): TGTGCCACCAGCAGACTTTCCAGGACACCCCTCTCCTATGGCTACACCCTC. This gives the protein CATSRLSRTPLSYGYTL.

This clonotype was recorded at least ten times. The chain carries TRBV10-3 and TRBJ2-1; a weak D match, TRBD2 (5 bases). Per the germline V gene, CDR1 is ENHRY and CDR2 is SYGVKD. The V end lost 4 bases, the J end lost 9 bases, and 13 bases lay between the germline ends. This CDR3 comprises 13 residues. This chain's CDR3 is CAISGTGSSEQFF. In nucleotides, the CDR3 is TGTGCCATCAGTGGGACGGGGTCGAGTGAGCAGTTCTTC.

V is TRBV5-5 and J is TRBJ1-2; 10 nucleotides align to TRBD1. The CDR3 sequence is 14 residues long. Germline CDR1 and CDR2: SGHKS and YYEKEE (reference sequence). J gave up 8 bases and V 2 bases, and 6 bases lay outside the gene matches. CDR3 nucleotides: TGTGCCAGCAGCTTAGACAGGGGGCAGGGAGGCTACACCTTC. Translated: CASSLDRGQGGYTF.

This clonotype occurred once. Mismatch with germline at one junction end may stem from a read error. The chain employs TRBV7-8 and TRBJ2-3; D remains unclear. This CDR3 contains 13 residues. Germline CDR1 is SGHVS and CDR2 is FQNEAQ. This chain's CDR3 is CVSSLAFTDTQYF. The CDR3, as DNA: TGTGTCAGCAGCTTAGCTTTTACAGATACGCAGTATTTT.

A note on this clonotype: A much larger clone differs by one base, so this may be a read error. The chain links TRBV11-2 to TRBJ2-2, with TRBD1 identical over 7 bases. The germline gives CDR1 SGHAT, CDR2 FQNNGV. The junction had 5 bases not matched to a gene; V was cut back by 3 bases and J by 4 bases. The CDR3 length is 15 residues. The CDR3 loop reads CASSFGQATTGELFF. For the CDR3, the DNA is TGTGCCAGCAGCTTCGGACAGGCGACCACCGGGGAGCTGTTTTTT.

This chain joins TRBV7-9 and TRBJ1-1; perhaps TRBD1 as D (5 bases). This CDR3 region has 13 residues. Germline V gene data show CDR1 as SEHNR and CDR2 as FQNEAQ (reference sequence). Trimming stripped 5 bases from V and 10 bases from J, with 17 bases between. This chain's CDR3 is CASSPVETVPAFF. CDR3 nucleotide sequence: TGTGCCAGCAGCCCAGTGGAGACAGTTCCAGCTTTCTTT. Complete variable domain (other parts from reference TRBV7-9 and TRBJ1-1): DTGVSQNPRHKITKRGQNVTFRCDPISEHNRLYWYRQTLGQGPEFLTYFQNEAQLEKSRLLSDRFSAERPKGSFSTLEIQRTEQGDSAMYLCASSPVETVPAFFGQGTRLTVV.

There are many counts of this clonotype. This chain uses TRBV6-1 with TRBJ1-5; 9 bases align to TRBD1. Looked up from germline, CDR1 is MNHNS and CDR2 is SASEGT. The CDR3 runs 14 residues. V shed 6 bases and J 4 bases; nucleotides not matched to a gene: 4. This chain's CDR3 is CASRPTGGNQPQHF. Here the CDR3 DNA reads TGTGCCAGCAGGCCGACAGGGGGGAATCAGCCCCAGCATTTT.

This clonotype was found many times. This rearrangement joins TRBV5-1 to TRBJ2-6, with unresolved D. This CDR3 has 15 amino acids. V lost 0 bases to trimming and J lost 1 base, with 5 bases between them. CDR1 SGHRS and CDR2 YFSETQ come from the germline V gene. The CDR3, as DNA: TGCGCCAGCAGCTTGGGTACTTCTGGGGCCAACGTCCTGACTTTC. Protein product: CASSLGTSGANVLTF.

The sample holds many counts of this clonotype. The rearrangement joins TRBV20-1 to TRBJ2-5; TRBD2 aligns across 11 bases. This CDR3 contains 15 residues. V was clipped by 3 bases and J by 4 bases; unmatched bases: 7. Germline-derived CDR1 and CDR2 are DFQATT and SNEGSKA (reference sequence). CDR3 protein: CSARLAGGFRETQYF. Written as DNA, the CDR3 is TGCAGTGCTAGGCTAGCGGGGGGCTTCCGAGAGACCCAGTACTTC.

In its sample, this clonotype was seen a few times. V gene TRBV6-1 combines with J gene TRBJ2-2, with a possible D match to TRBD1 (5 bases). Trimming shortened V by 3 bases and J by 3 bases, and 14 bases separated the two germline ends. The CDR3 is 16 residues long. Germline CDR1 and CDR2: MNHNS and SASEGT. CDR3 sequence (DNA): TGTGCCAGCAGTGACACCCTCACAGGATACACCGGGGAGCTGTTTTTT. Residues: CASSDTLTGYTGELFF.

This clonotype was recorded at least ten times. This chain connects TRBV20-1 to TRBJ2-1; weak D call: TRBD1 (6 bases). V gave up 6 bases and J gave up 7 bases, with 19 bases separating them. This CDR3 spans 14 amino acids. CDR1 and CDR2 from the germline V gene are DFQATT and SNEGSKA (reference sequence). The DNA of the CDR3 is TGCAGTGCGCTGAGGGACGGGCAGGGGAATGAGCAGTTCTTC. Its translation: CSALRDGQGNEQFF.

The chain is built from TRBV2 and TRBJ2-1; 12 bases are a match to TRBD2. J was trimmed by 7 bases and V by 6 bases; bases with no gene match: 16. Germline-derived CDR1 and CDR2 are SNHLY and FYNNEI. There are 18 residues in the CDR3. The CDR3 DNA reads TGTGCCAGCAGCCTAGGACTAGCGGGATTACGACTACATAATGAGCAGTTCTTC. As protein: CASSLGLAGLRLHNEQFF.

In this sample, this clonotype turned up many times. The V call is TRBV5-1, the J call TRBJ1-5; D remains ambiguous. The CDR3 sequence is 15 residues long. The V and J ends lost 0 bases and 6 bases respectively, with 13 bases between them. Germline CDR1 SGHRS, CDR2 YFSETQ. The CDR3 region is CASSLGVSEGQPQHF. The DNA of the CDR3 is TGCGCCAGCAGCTTGGGGGTGTCAGAAGGTCAGCCCCAGCATTTT.

A remark on this clonotype: A much larger clone lies one base from this, so it may be a read error. The chain is built from TRBV12-3 or TRBV12-4 and TRBJ2-1, with D maybe TRBD2 (5 bases). CDR3 length: 14 residues. Trimming left V 6 bases short and J 8 bases short, with 17 bases between. This CDR3 is CASSSSGWADEQFF. In nucleotides, the CDR3 is TGTGCCAGCAGCTCCTCGGGATGGGCCGATGAGCAGTTCTTC.

Comment on this clonotype: Being one base from a much bigger clone, this may be a read error. This rearrangement joins TRBV12-3 or TRBV12-4 to TRBJ2-7; possible D gene TRBD2, 5 bases. The CDR3 is 14 residues long. The V end was cut by 4 bases, the J end by 2 bases, with 12 bases between. The CDR3 sequence: CASSCGGLTYEQYF. CDR3 DNA sequence: TGTGCCAGCAGTTGCGGCGGGCTAACCTACGAGCAGTACTTC.

The chain couples TRBV2 to TRBJ2-3; 7 bases align to TRBD2. In germline, CDR1 is SNHLY, CDR2 FYNNEI. CDR3 length equals 15 residues. The trim removed 4 bases at V and 8 bases at J, leaving 12 bases unmatched. CDR3 coding DNA: TGTGCCAGCAGTGTGCGGGGAGCGGGAATAGGTACGCAGTATTTT. Protein: CASSVRGAGIGTQYF.

This clonotype came up many times. The V call is TRBV6-5, the J call TRBJ2-1; D is uncertain. This CDR3 is built from 11 residues. Deletions cut 2 bases from V and 8 bases from J, with 4 bases between. CDR1 is MNHEY, CDR2 SVGAGI, per germline. Here the CDR3 reads CASSYSYEQFF. The CDR3 DNA sequence: TGTGCCAGCAGTTACAGCTATGAGCAGTTCTTC.

The chain links TRBV20-1 to TRBJ2-5, with no clear D. Per germline, CDR1 DFQATT and CDR2 SNEGSKA (reference sequence). V gave up 5 bases and J gave up 4 bases, with 17 bases separating them. This CDR3 region has 14 residues. As DNA, the CDR3 is TGCAGTGCTTCTCAGGTAGGGCCGGGAGAGACCCAGTACTTC. It codes for CSASQVGPGETQYF.